Listed below are T cell receptor beta chains from one sample, sequenced in a study of blood T cell repertoires in COVID-19. This table comes from immunoSEQ multiplex PCR, and its TCRdb copy is limited to in-frame clones, with some not included. The profile covers about 210,000 clones, with around 91% appearing a single time and about 5% taken by the ten largest. Input material: peripheral blood. The origin of the receptors is a middle-aged woman with acute or convalescent COVID-19. Each CDR3 is given with its conserved first and last residue. The order of the fields is CDR3 length, clone size, D gene, V gene, J gene, CDR3 DNA, CDR3 protein. A D gene is named only where the DNA matches it firmly. A clone size is listed for some rows: how often the clone was seen (once, few, many), or a class if it is expanded.

>14|NA|NA|TRBV19|TRBJ2-3
TGTGCCAGTAGGCGGGCGGGTCCGGGGGATACGCAGTATTTT
CASRRAGPGDTQYF
>17|NA|TRBD2|TRBV19|TRBJ2-1
TGTGCCACCGATCCCCCCGGGACTAGCGGGGGGGCAGATGAGCAGTTCTTC
CATDPPGTSGGADEQFF
>13|few|NA|TRBV9|TRBJ1-4
TGTGCCAGCAGCGCCGGGGTCGGGACTGAGCTGTTTTTT
CASSAGVGTELFF
>15|few|TRBD1|TRBV6-4|TRBJ1-1
TGTGCCAGCAAGCTTTCCGGACAGGGGTACACTGAAGCTTTCTTT
CASKLSGQGYTEAFF
>15|once|NA|TRBV5-1|TRBJ1-2
TGCGCCAGCAGCTTTGGCAGGGCGACCAACTATGGCTACACCTTC
CASSFGRATNYGYTF
>15|NA|TRBD2|TRBV5-1|TRBJ2-3
TGCGCCAGCAGCCAAAGCGGGGGGGCCACAGATACGCAGTATTTT
CASSQSGGATDTQYF
>17|NA|TRBD2|TRBV9|TRBJ2-1
TGTGCCAGCAGCGTAGGGGTAGCGGGGGCCCGCGGCAATGAGCAGTTCTTC
CASSVGVAGARGNEQFF
>16|NA|NA|TRBV5-1|TRBJ2-1
TGCGCCAGCAGCTTGGCTGGGGCTCGCGCCTCCGATGAGCAGTTCTTC
CASSLAGARASDEQFF
>14|NA|TRBD2|TRBV7-3|TRBJ2-1
TGTGCCAGCAGTTTTAGCGGGGGTTTCGATGAGCAGTTCTTC
CASSFSGGFDEQFF
>14|NA|NA|TRBV3-1/TRBV3-2|TRBJ1-4
TGTGCCAGCAGCCGATTGGACAGAAATGAAAAACTGTTTTTT
CASSRLDRNEKLFF
>13|NA|NA|TRBV9|TRBJ1-2
TGTGCCAGCAGCGTAGACACTAACTATGGCTACACCTTC
CASSVDTNYGYTF
>9|NA|NA|TRBV2|TRBJ1-2
TGTGCCAGCACCTCAGGAATACCCTTC
CASTSGIPF
>15|NA|NA|TRBV7-8|TRBJ2-5
TGTGCCAGCAGCTTAGCGATACAGACTAGGGAGACCCAGTACTTC
CASSLAIQTRETQYF
>14|NA|TRBD1|TRBV7-9|TRBJ1-4
TGTGCCAGCAGCCAGGACAGGGTTGGGGAAAAACTGTTTTTT
CASSQDRVGEKLFF
>15|NA|TRBD1|TRBV7-2|TRBJ1-5
TGTGCCAGCAGCCTCCAGGGGGTAGGCAATCAGCCCCAGCATTTT
CASSLQGVGNQPQHF
>19|NA|TRBD1|TRBV11-2|TRBJ2-1
TGTGCCAGCAGCTTAGACTCGGTTAAGACAGGGAGAGTACTAAATGAGCAGTTCTTC
CASSLDSVKTGRVLNEQFF
>12|once|NA|TRBV12-5|TRBJ2-5
TGTGCTAGTGGTTTGGCAGAAGAGACCCAGTACTTC
CASGLAEETQYF
>15|NA|NA|TRBV4-1|TRBJ1-2
TGCGCCAGCAGCCTAGGGGGGGACGGCTACTATGGCTACACCTTC
CASSLGGDGYYGYTF
>13|NA|TRBD1|TRBV12-3/TRBV12-4|TRBJ1-2
TGTGCCAGCAGCCGGACAGGGGGCGAAGGCTACACCTTC
CASSRTGGEGYTF
>12|NA|TRBD1|TRBV6-5|TRBJ1-2
TGTGCCAGCACAGGGGGGAACTATGGCTACACCTTC
CASTGGNYGYTF
>15|NA|TRBD1|TRBV29-1|TRBJ1-2
TGCAGCGTGCGGGACAGGGCCCCTTCTAACTATGGCTACACCTTC
CSVRDRAPSNYGYTF
>14|NA|NA|TRBV24-1|TRBJ2-2
TGTGCCACCAGTGATACTATGAACACCGGGGAGCTGTTTTTT
CATSDTMNTGELFF
>16|NA|NA|TRBV7-2|TRBJ1-2
TGTGCCAGCAGCTTGTCCGAAATCAGGATTAACTATGGCTACACCTTC
CASSLSEIRINYGYTF
>11|NA|NA|TRBV3-1/TRBV3-2|TRBJ2-1
TGTGCCACGCGGCGGGCTGGAGAGCAGTTCTTC
CATRRAGEQFF
>17|NA|NA|TRBV7-9|TRBJ1-4
TGTGCCAGCAGCAACCGGGAGGGGATTGGCCCCTCAGTAGAACTGTTTTTT
CASSNREGIGPSVELFF
>13|NA|NA|TRBV5-4|TRBJ1-4
TGTGCCAGCAGCCCATATGGTAGTGAAAAACTGTTTTTT
CASSPYGSEKLFF
>16|NA|TRBD1|TRBV9|TRBJ1-6
TGTGCCAGCAGCCCGAACCCTAGGGGGCGCGGGCCATCCCTCCACTTT
CASSPNPRGRGPSLHF
>10|NA|NA|TRBV20-1|TRBJ1-2
TGCAGTGCTAGAGATAGTGGCTACACCTTC
CSARDSGYTF
>15|NA|NA|TRBV24-1|TRBJ2-5
TGTGCCACCAGTGATGGGGGGGCCACCGAGGAGACCCAGTACTTC
CATSDGGATEETQYF
>17|NA|TRBD2|TRBV2|TRBJ2-4
TGTGCCAGCAAACCGGGACTAGCGGGTTCAGCCAAAAACATTCAGTACTTC
CASKPGLAGSAKNIQYF
>17|NA|NA|TRBV4-1|TRBJ1-4
TGCGCCAGCAGCCAAGCCAAACAGGGTATGGGTAATGAAAAACTGTTTTTT
CASSQAKQGMGNEKLFF
>12|NA|NA|TRBV12-3/TRBV12-4|TRBJ1-2
TGTGCCAGCAGTACGGGGGTCTATGGCTACACCTTC
CASSTGVYGYTF
>14|NA|NA|TRBV6-4|TRBJ2-1
TGTGCCAGCAGTGAAACTGGTGGAGGGGATGAGCAGTTCTTC
CASSETGGGDEQFF
>19|once|TRBD2|TRBV24-1|TRBJ2-1
TGTGCCACCAGTGACCCGACTAGCGGGGTCCCTCTATCCTACAATGAGCAGTTCTTC
CATSDPTSGVPLSYNEQFF
>14|NA|NA|TRBV11-2|TRBJ2-1
TGTGCCAGCAGCCCTGAAGCAGGCTATCATGAGCAGTTCTTC
CASSPEAGYHEQFF
>13|NA|NA|TRBV7-2|TRBJ1-6
TGTGCCAGCAGCCCACAAAATAATTCACCCCTCCACTTT
CASSPQNNSPLHF
>15|NA|NA|TRBV11-2|TRBJ1-1
TGTGCCAGCAGCTTAGGCGGGGGATTGAACACTGAAGCTTTCTTT
CASSLGGGLNTEAFF
>15|once|NA|TRBV9|TRBJ1-2
TGTGCCAGCAGCGTAGGGGAGGACCCCCTCAATGGCTACACCTTC
CASSVGEDPLNGYTF
>18|NA|NA|TRBV12-5|TRBJ1-3
TGTGCTAGTGGTTTGGTACTGGCTAGCATGGAGCCTGGAAACACCATATATTTT
CASGLVLASMEPGNTIYF
>12|NA|NA|TRBV12-3/TRBV12-4|TRBJ2-3
TGTGCCAGCTGCCCCGGTGGAGAGACGCAGTATTTT
CASCPGGETQYF
>15|NA|TRBD1|TRBV7-3|TRBJ2-5
TGTGCCAGCAGCCCCGGGACAGGGGTGGGAGAGACCCAGTACTTC
CASSPGTGVGETQYF
>15|NA|NA|TRBV6-5|TRBJ1-6
TGTGCCAGCAACAAACGACAGGCCTATAATTCACCCCTCCACTTT
CASNKRQAYNSPLHF
>13|once|TRBD1|TRBV5-1|TRBJ1-2
TGCGCCAGCAGCGGGGACAGTTACAATGGCTACACCTTC
CASSGDSYNGYTF
>13|NA|NA|TRBV10-1|TRBJ1-1
TGCGCCAGCAGTAATAACAGGAACACTGAAGCTTTCTTT
CASSNNRNTEAFF
>12|NA|NA|TRBV30|TRBJ1-2
TGTGCCTGGAGTGGAGGGGGTAGATGGTACACCTTC
CAWSGGGRWYTF
>19|NA|TRBD2|TRBV19|TRBJ2-6
TGTGCCAGTAGTATAGGGGTGGTTAGCGGGGGCTCTGGGGCCAACGTCCTGACTTTC
CASSIGVVSGGSGANVLTF
>13|NA|NA|TRBV30|TRBJ1-5
TGTGCCTGGAGCCCTGGGGGGGATCAGCCCCAGCATTTT
CAWSPGGDQPQHF
>13|NA|NA|TRBV27|TRBJ2-1
TGTGCCAGCAGTTTACGGCGGAACGATGAGCAGTTCTTC
CASSLRRNDEQFF
>14|NA|TRBD1|TRBV7-9|TRBJ1-3
TGTGCCAGCAGCTTGGGGGGACAGGGAAACACCATATATTTT
CASSLGGQGNTIYF
>19|NA|NA|TRBV18|TRBJ2-3
TGTGCCAGCTCACCACCGTCTCCTCGGGGAAGGGGGTGGACAGATACGCAGTATTTT
CASSPPSPRGRGWTDTQYF
>16|NA|NA|TRBV27|TRBJ1-5
TGTGCCAGCAGCCCAATCGCGGCAGGGTTGAATCAGCCCCAGCATTTT
CASSPIAAGLNQPQHF
>15|NA|NA|TRBV29-1|TRBJ1-2
TGCAGCGTTGATGGGGACAATACTTTCGGCTATGGCTACACCTTC
CSVDGDNTFGYGYTF
>16|NA|TRBD2|TRBV5-1|TRBJ2-5
TGCGCCAGCATCGCTAGCGGCCGGTCTGTCCAAGAGACCCAGTACTTC
CASIASGRSVQETQYF